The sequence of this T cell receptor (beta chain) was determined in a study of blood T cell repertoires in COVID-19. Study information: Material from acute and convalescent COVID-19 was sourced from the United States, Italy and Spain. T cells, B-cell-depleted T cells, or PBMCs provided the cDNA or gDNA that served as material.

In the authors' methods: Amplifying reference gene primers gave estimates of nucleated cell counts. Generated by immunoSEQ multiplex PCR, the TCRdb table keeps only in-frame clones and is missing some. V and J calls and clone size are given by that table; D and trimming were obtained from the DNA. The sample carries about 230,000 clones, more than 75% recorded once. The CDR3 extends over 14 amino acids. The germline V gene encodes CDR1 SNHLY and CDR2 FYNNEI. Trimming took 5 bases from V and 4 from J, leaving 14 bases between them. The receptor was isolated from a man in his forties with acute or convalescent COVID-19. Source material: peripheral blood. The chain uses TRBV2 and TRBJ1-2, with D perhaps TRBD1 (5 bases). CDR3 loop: CASSPPGVRYGYTF. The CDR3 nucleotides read TGTGCCAGCAGTCCCCCGGGGGTTCGCTATGGCTACACCTTC.